This is a list of T cell receptor beta chains from one sample in a study of blood T cells in healthy people across ages. TCRdb re-called the 5' RACE reads through MiXCR, storing one row per CDR3 protein. The sample shows about 1,400,000 distinct CDR3 sequences, approximately 59% of them seen only once. Sequenced material: blood. These TCRs come from a man aged 18 to 29 in good health. Each CDR3 is given with its conserved first and last residue. D genes are given only for firm matches. Where a row states a size, it is once, few, many or the class of an expanded clone; other rows omit it.

V gene	clone size	CDR3 length	J gene	D gene	CDR3 protein	CDR3 DNA
TRBV12-3/TRBV12-4	few	15	TRBJ1-5	TRBD1	CASSPQEGAEQPQHF	TGTGCCAGCAGCCCCCAGGAGGGGGCTGAACAGCCCCAGCATTTT
TRBV11-1	.	14	TRBJ2-5	TRBD2	CASSLVREVETQYF	TGTGCCAGCAGCTTAGTGCGGGAGGTAGAGACCCAGTACTTC
TRBV10-3	few	16	TRBJ2-3	.	CAISEPGDGSTDTQYF	TGTGCCATCAGTGAGCCCGGGGACGGATCCACAGATACGCAGTATTTT
TRBV20-1	.	13	TRBJ1-2	.	CSARVGDNYGYTF	TGCAGTGCCCGGGTAGGAGACAACTATGGCTACACCTTC
TRBV21-1	.	18	TRBJ1-6	.	CASSKGGQPLQPNSPLHF	TGTGCCAGCAGCAAGGGGGGACAGCCTTTACAACCGAATTCACCCCTCCACTTT
TRBV30	.	12	TRBJ2-7	.	CAWSVPRGEQYF	TGTGCCTGGAGTGTCCCTCGAGGCGAGCAGTACTTC
TRBV9	.	13	TRBJ2-7	.	CASSGAPTYEQYF	TGTGCCAGCAGCGGGGCACCAACCTACGAGCAGTACTTC
TRBV20-1	once	15	TRBJ1-1	.	CSARDKDGMNTEAFF	TGCAGTGCTCGGGATAAGGACGGTATGAACACTGAAGCTTTCTTT
TRBV2	few	12	TRBJ2-1	.	CASSMDYNEQFF	TGTGCCAGCAGTATGGACTACAATGAGCAGTTCTTC
TRBV3-1	.	14	TRBJ2-3	.	CASSQTDITDTQYF	TGTGCCAGCAGCCAAACGGACATTACAGATACGCAGTATTTT
TRBV11-2	few	15	TRBJ1-1	.	CASSFRGLLNTEAFF	TGTGCCAGCAGCTTCAGGGGACTACTGAACACTGAAGCTTTCTTT
TRBV6-5	.	17	TRBJ2-7	.	CASSYSIPRAPPYEQYF	TGTGCCAGCAGTTACTCGATACCCAGGGCTCCCCCCTACGAGCAGTACTTC
TRBV20-1	.	15	TRBJ2-3	.	CSASLSGGGTDTQYF	TGCAGTGCTAGTCTCTCGGGGGGCGGGACAGATACGCAGTATTTT
TRBV6-1	.	16	TRBJ1-5	.	CASSEALATGNQPQHF	TGTGCCAGCAGTGAAGCGCTGGCAACGGGCAATCAGCCCCAGCATTTT
TRBV12-3/TRBV12-4	.	13	TRBJ2-3	.	CASMAGSTDTQYF	TGTGCCAGCATGGCGGGCTCCACAGATACGCAGTATTTT
TRBV3-1	.	16	TRBJ2-7	TRBD2	CASSQGAEREFYEQYF	TGTGCCAGCAGCCAAGGTGCGGAGCGGGAGTTTTACGAGCAGTACTTC
TRBV4-3	.	17	TRBJ2-6	.	CASSQDLGSSGANVLTF	TGCGCCAGCAGCCAAGATCTGGGTAGCTCTGGGGCCAACGTCCTGACTTTC
TRBV7-6	.	15	TRBJ2-1	TRBD2	CASSLLAGGNNEQFF	TGTGCCAGCAGCTTACTCGCGGGAGGGAACAATGAGCAGTTCTTC
TRBV27	.	21	TRBJ2-6	TRBD1	CASSLSTGFIDKFLGANVLTF	TGTGCCAGCAGTTTATCGACAGGGTTTATTGACAAATTCCTTGGGGCCAACGTCCTGACTTTC
TRBV6-1	.	20	TRBJ2-1	TRBD1	CASSVSVITTGVDSYNEQFF	TGTGCCAGCAGTGTTTCGGTGATAACTACAGGGGTGGACTCCTACAATGAGCAGTTCTTC
TRBV6-1	.	15	TRBJ1-1	.	CASSEPRQAYTEAFF	TGTGCCAGCAGTGAACCCCGACAGGCCTACACTGAAGCTTTCTTT
TRBV7-9	.	14	TRBJ1-1	.	CASSLEGVGTEAFF	TGTGCCAGCTCCTTAGAGGGGGTTGGCACTGAAGCTTTCTTT
TRBV12-3/TRBV12-4	.	13	TRBJ2-1	TRBD1	CASRIAGGREQFF	TGTGCCAGCAGGATAGCAGGGGGCAGGGAGCAGTTCTTC
TRBV12-3/TRBV12-4	.	14	TRBJ1-6	.	CASSASGLNSPLHF	TGTGCCAGCAGCGCGTCCGGACTTAATTCACCCCTCCACTTT
TRBV12-5	.	15	TRBJ1-2	.	CASAPGHAANYGYTF	TGTGCTAGTGCCCCCGGACACGCCGCTAACTATGGCTACACCTTC
TRBV5-1	.	13	TRBJ2-6	.	CASSLNWANVLTF	TGCGCCAGCAGCTTGAACTGGGCCAACGTCCTGACTTTC
TRBV25-1	once	15	TRBJ2-5	.	CASSSIAVKVGTQYF	TGTGCCAGCAGTTCGATCGCGGTGAAGGTCGGGACCCAGTACTTC
TRBV6-6	.	14	TRBJ1-1	.	CASSYSNFNTEAFF	TGTGCCAGCAGTTACTCGAATTTCAACACTGAAGCTTTCTTT
TRBV5-4	.	15	TRBJ2-5	.	CASSLAGRTQETQYF	TGTGCCAGCAGCTTGGCAGGACGGACCCAAGAGACCCAGTACTTC
TRBV18	.	15	TRBJ2-1	.	CASSVPLGPYNEQFF	TGTGCCAGCTCGGTCCCCCTAGGGCCCTACAATGAGCAGTTCTTC
TRBV5-1	many	13	TRBJ2-5	.	CASSLRGWETQYF	TGCGCCAGCAGCTTGAGGGGCTGGGAGACCCAGTACTTC
TRBV18	few	15	TRBJ2-2	.	CASSRDRPNTGELFF	TGTGCCAGCTCACGTGACAGGCCGAACACCGGGGAGCTGTTTTTT
TRBV4-1	few	16	TRBJ2-7	.	CASSHPLTGSSYEQYF	TGCGCCAGCAGCCACCCGCTAACGGGAAGCTCCTACGAGCAGTACTTC
TRBV4-3	few	12	TRBJ2-1	.	CASSQDKGEQFF	TGCGCCAGCAGCCAAGATAAGGGTGAGCAGTTCTTC
TRBV12-3/TRBV12-4	.	13	TRBJ2-1	TRBD1	CASRRQGNNEQFF	TGTGCCAGCAGGCGACAGGGAAACAATGAGCAGTTCTTC
TRBV3-1	.	15	TRBJ2-3	TRBD1	CASSLARDREDTQYF	TGTGCCAGCAGCTTGGCCCGGGACAGGGAAGATACGCAGTATTTT
TRBV10-3	.	14	TRBJ2-2	.	CAISAELSGGELFF	TGTGCCATCAGTGCGGAACTATCGGGCGGGGAGCTGTTTTTT
TRBV20-1	.	12	TRBJ2-7	.	CSASALRYEQYF	TGCAGTGCTAGCGCACTCCGCTACGAGCAGTACTTC
TRBV19	.	14	TRBJ2-7	TRBD2	CASSGLAEAYEQYF	TGTGCCAGTAGCGGACTAGCGGAAGCCTACGAGCAGTACTTC
TRBV4-2	.	17	TRBJ2-2	TRBD1	CASSHLGTGGNTGELFF	TGTGCCAGCAGCCATTTGGGGACAGGGGGCAACACCGGGGAGCTGTTTTTT
TRBV27	few	14	TRBJ1-5	TRBD1	CASRGTGSNQPQHF	TGTGCCAGCAGGGGGACAGGGAGCAATCAGCCCCAGCATTTT
TRBV10-3	.	13	TRBJ1-1	.	CAISEFKTAEAFF	TGTGCCATCAGTGAGTTTAAAACAGCCGAAGCTTTCTTT
TRBV28	.	14	TRBJ1-2	.	CASSVMGPREGYTF	TGTGCCAGCAGTGTAATGGGGCCTAGGGAGGGCTACACCTTC
TRBV6-2/TRBV6-3	.	13	TRBJ2-7	.	CASSYERIYEQYF	TGTGCCAGCAGTTACGAGAGGATCTACGAGCAGTACTTC
TRBV20-1	.	14	TRBJ2-7	TRBD2	CSANPLAGGHEQYF	TGCAGTGCTAACCCTCTAGCGGGAGGACACGAGCAGTACTTC
TRBV27	many	13	TRBJ1-2	.	CASSLSGRRGYTF	TGTGCCAGCAGTTTATCTGGGCGGCGGGGCTACACCTTC
TRBV28	.	16	TRBJ1-1	TRBD1	CASSLYGRQGNTEAFF	TGTGCCAGCAGTTTATACGGTAGACAGGGAAACACTGAAGCTTTCTTT
TRBV25-1	.	15	TRBJ1-1	.	CASSESGIWVTEAFF	TGTGCCAGCAGTGAATCGGGGATTTGGGTTACTGAAGCTTTCTTT
TRBV28	.	16	TRBJ2-7	TRBD1	CASSSIRGQGSWEQYF	TGTGCCAGCAGTTCCATCCGGGGACAGGGTTCGTGGGAGCAGTACTTC
TRBV5-1	.	17	TRBJ2-2	TRBD1	CASSLNTGQGNTGELFF	TGCGCCAGCAGCCTAAATACCGGACAGGGCAACACCGGGGAGCTGTTTTTT
TRBV4-1	many	16	TRBJ2-7	TRBD1	CASSRARTGVPCEQYF	TGCGCCAGCAGCCGAGCCCGAACAGGGGTTCCATGCGAGCAGTACTTC